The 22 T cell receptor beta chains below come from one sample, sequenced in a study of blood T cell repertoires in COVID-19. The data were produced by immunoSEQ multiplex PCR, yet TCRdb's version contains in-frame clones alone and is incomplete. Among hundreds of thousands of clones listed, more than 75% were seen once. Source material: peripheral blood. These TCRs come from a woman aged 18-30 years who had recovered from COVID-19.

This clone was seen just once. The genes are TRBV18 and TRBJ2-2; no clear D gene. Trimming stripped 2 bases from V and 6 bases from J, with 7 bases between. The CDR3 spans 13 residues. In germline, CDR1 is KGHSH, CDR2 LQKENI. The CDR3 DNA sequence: TGTGCCAGCTCACCAGTCTATTCCGGGGAGCTGTTTTTT. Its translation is CASSPVYSGELFF.

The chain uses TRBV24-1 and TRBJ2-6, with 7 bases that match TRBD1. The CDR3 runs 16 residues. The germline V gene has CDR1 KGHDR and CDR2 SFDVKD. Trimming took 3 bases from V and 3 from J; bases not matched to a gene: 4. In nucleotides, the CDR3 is TGTGCCACCAGTGATCGACAGGGCGGTGGGGCCAACGTCCTGACTTTC. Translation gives CATSDRQGGGANVLTF.

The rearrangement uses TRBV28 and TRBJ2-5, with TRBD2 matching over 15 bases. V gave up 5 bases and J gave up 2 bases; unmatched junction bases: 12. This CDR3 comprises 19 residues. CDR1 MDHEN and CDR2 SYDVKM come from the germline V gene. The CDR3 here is CASSPRRTSGRGTQETQYF. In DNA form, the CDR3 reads TGTGCCAGCAGTCCTCGCCGGACTAGCGGGAGGGGGACTCAAGAGACCCAGTACTTC.

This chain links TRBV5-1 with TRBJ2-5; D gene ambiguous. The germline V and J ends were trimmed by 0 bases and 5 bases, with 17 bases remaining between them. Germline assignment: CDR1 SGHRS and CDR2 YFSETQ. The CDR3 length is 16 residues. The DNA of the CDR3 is TGCGCCAGCAGCTTGGGAGGAAACCTGGCCCCGGAGACCCAGTACTTC. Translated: CASSLGGNLAPETQYF.

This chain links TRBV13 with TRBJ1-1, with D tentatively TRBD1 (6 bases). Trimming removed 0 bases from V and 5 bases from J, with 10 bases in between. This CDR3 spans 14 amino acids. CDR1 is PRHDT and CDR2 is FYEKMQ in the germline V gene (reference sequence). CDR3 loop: CASSLGGGSTEAFF. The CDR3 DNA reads TGTGCCAGCAGCTTAGGAGGGGGAAGTACTGAAGCTTTCTTT.

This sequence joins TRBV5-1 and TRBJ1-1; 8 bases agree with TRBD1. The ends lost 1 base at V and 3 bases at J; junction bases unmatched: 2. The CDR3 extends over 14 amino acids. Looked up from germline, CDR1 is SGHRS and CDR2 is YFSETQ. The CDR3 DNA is TGCGCCAGCAGCTTGCCAGGGGGCGACACTGAAGCTTTCTTT. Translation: CASSLPGGDTEAFF. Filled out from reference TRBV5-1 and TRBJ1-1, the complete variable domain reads KAGVTQTPRYLIKTRGQQVTLSCSPISGHRSVSWYQQTPGQGLQFLFEYFSETQRNKGNFPGRFSGRQFSNSRSEMNVSTLELGDSALYLCASSLPGGDTEAFFGQGTRLTVV.

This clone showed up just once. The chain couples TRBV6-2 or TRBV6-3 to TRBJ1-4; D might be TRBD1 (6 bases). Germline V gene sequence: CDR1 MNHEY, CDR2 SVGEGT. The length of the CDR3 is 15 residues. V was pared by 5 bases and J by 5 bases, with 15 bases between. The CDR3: CASSGRVQGNEKLFF. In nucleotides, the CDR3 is TGTGCCAGCAGTGGACGGGTCCAGGGGAATGAAAAACTGTTTTTT.

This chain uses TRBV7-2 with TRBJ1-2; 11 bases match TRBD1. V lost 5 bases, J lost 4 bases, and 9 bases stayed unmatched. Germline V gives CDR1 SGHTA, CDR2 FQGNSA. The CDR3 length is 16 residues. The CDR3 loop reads CASSPGQGAGGYGYTF. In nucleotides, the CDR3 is TGTGCCAGCAGCCCAGGACAGGGGGCTGGGGGCTATGGCTACACCTTC.

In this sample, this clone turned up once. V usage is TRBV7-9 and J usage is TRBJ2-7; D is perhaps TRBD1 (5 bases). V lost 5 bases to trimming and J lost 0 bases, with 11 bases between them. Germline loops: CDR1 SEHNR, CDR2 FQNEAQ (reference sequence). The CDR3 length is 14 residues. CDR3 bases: TGTGCCAGCAGCCTCCTCGACAGCTCCTACGAGCAGTACGTC. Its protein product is CASSLLDSSYEQYV.

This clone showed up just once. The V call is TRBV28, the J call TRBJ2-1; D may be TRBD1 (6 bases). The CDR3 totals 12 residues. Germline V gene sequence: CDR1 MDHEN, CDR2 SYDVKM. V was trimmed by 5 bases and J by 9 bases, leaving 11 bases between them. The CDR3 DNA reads TGTGCCAGCAGTGAAACAGGGACTGAGCAGTTCTTC. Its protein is CASSETGTEQFF.

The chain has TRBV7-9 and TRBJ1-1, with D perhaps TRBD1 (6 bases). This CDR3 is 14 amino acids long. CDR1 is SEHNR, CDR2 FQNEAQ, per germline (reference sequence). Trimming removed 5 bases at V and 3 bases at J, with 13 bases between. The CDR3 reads CASSQQGKDTEAFF. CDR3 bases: TGTGCCAGCAGCCAACAGGGAAAGGACACTGAAGCTTTCTTT.

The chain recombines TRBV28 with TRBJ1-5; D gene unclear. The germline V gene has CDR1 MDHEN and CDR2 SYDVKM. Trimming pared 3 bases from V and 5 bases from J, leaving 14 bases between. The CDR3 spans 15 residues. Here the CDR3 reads CASSFLRRAYQPQHF. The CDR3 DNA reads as TGTGCCAGCAGTTTTCTTCGGAGGGCTTATCAGCCCCAGCATTTT. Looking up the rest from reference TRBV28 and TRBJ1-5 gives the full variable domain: DVKVTQSSRYLVKRTGEKVFLECVQDMDHENMFWYRQDPGLGLRLIYFSYDVKMKEKGDIPEGYSVSREKKERFSLILESASTNQTSMYLCASSFLRRAYQPQHFGDGTRLSIL.

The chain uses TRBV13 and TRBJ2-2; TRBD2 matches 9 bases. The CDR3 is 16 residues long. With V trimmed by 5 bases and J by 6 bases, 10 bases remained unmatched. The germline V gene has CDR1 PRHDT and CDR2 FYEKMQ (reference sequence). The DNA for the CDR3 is TGTGCCAGCAGCACCCGACTAGCGGAGCCCCCCGGGGAGCTGTTTTTT. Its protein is CASSTRLAEPPGELFF.

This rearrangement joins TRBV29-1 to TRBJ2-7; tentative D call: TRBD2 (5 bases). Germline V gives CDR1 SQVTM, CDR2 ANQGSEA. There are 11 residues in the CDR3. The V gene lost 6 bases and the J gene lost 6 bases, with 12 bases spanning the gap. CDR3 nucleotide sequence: TGCAGCGTAGCCCCACGGGGCGAGCAGTACGTC. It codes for CSVAPRGEQYV.

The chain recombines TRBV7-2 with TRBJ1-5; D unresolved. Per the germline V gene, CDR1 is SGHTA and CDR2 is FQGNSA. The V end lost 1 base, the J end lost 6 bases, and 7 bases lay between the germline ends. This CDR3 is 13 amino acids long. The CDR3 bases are TGTGCCAGCAGCTTAGTCGTTAGTCAGCCCCAGCATTTT. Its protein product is CASSLVVSQPQHF.

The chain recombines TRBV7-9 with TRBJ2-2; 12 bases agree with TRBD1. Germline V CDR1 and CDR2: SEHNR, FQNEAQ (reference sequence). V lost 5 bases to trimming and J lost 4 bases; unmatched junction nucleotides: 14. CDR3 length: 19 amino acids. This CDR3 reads CASSRDRDRGPWGTGELFF. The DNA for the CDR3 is TGTGCCAGCAGCCGTGACCGGGACAGGGGGCCTTGGGGCACCGGGGAGCTGTTTTTT.

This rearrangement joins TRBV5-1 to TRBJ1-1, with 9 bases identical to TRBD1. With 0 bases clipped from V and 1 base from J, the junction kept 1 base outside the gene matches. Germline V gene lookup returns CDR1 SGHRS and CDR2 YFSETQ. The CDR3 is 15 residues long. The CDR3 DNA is TGCGCCAGCAGCTTGGTGACAGGGGGGAACACTGAAGCTTTCTTT. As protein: CASSLVTGGNTEAFF.

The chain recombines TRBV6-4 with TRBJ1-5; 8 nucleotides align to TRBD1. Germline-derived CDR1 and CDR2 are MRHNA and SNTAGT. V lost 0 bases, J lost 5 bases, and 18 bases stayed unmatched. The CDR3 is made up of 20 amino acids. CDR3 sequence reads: CASSDSWTGPRGAFDQPQHF. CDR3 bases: TGTGCCAGCAGTGACTCGTGGACAGGGCCCCGGGGGGCTTTCGATCAGCCCCAGCATTTT.

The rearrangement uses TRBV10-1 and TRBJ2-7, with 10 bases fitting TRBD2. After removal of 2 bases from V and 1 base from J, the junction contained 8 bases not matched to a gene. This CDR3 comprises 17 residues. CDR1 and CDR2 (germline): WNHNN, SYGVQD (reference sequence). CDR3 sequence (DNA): TGCGCCAGCAGTGAGCTAGCGGGAGAATCAGAGTCCTACGAGCAGTACGTC. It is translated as CASSELAGESESYEQYV.

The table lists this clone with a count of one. The CDR3 here is CAWSGLREDQPQHF. The CDR3 bases are TGTGCCTGGAGTGGGTTGAGGGAAGACCAGCCCCAGCATTTT. This chain uses TRBV30 with TRBJ1-5; D gene unclear. Germline V lookup: CDR1 GTSNPN, CDR2 SVGIG (reference sequence). The CDR3 is 14 amino acids. V was cut by 1 base and J by 7 bases, with 14 bases left in between.

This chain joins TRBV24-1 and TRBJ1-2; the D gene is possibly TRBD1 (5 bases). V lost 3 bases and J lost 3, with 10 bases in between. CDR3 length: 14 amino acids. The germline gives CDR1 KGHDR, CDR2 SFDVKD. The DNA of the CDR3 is TGTGCCACCAGTGATCCCACAGGATACTATGGCTACACCTTC. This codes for CATSDPTGYYGYTF.

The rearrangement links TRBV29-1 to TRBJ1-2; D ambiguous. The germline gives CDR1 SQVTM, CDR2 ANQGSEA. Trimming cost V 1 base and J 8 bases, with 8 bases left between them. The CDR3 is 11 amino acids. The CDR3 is CSVEGAGGYTF. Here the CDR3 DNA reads TGCAGCGTTGAAGGGGCTGGAGGCTACACCTTC. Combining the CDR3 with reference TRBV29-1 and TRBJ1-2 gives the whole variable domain SAVISQKPSRDICQRGTSLTIQCQVDSQVTMMFWYRQQPGQSLTLIATANQGSEATYESGFVIDKFPISRPNLTFSTLTVSNMSPEDSSIYLCSVEGAGGYTFGSGTRLTVV.